The 12 T cell receptor beta chains presented below share a single source sample, sequenced in a study of tumor-infiltrating lymphocytes in localized non-small cell lung cancer. Generated by immunoSEQ multiplex PCR, the TCRdb table keeps only in-frame clones and is missing some. This sample yields under 10,000 clones, of which 65% to 85% are seen a single time; 17% belongs to the top ten. The sequenced sample consisted of uninvolved lung tissue not adjacent to the tumor. These receptors all stem from a human donor with non-small cell lung cancer.

The chain recombines TRBV30 with TRBJ1-5; D is unclear. Germline-derived CDR1 and CDR2 are GTSNPN and SVGIG (reference sequence). V was shortened by 2 bases and J by 2 bases, with 10 bases between the two germline ends. The CDR3 sequence is 14 residues long. The CDR3 reads CAWSQPEGNQPQHF. As DNA, the CDR3 is TGTGCCTGGAGTCAGCCCGAGGGCAATCAGCCCCAGCATTTT.

CDR3 protein: CASSSRTGRKETQYF. DNA for the CDR3: TGCGCCAGCAGCTCCAGGACAGGGAGAAAAGAGACCCAGTACTTC. The chain employs TRBV5-1 and TRBJ2-5, with 8 positions matching TRBD1. V was clipped by 3 bases and J by 3 bases; unmatched bases: 7. Germline CDR1 and CDR2: SGHRS and YFSETQ. The CDR3 consists of 15 residues. The variable domain in full, with the rest retrieved from reference TRBV5-1 and TRBJ2-5, is KAGVTQTPRYLIKTRGQQVTLSCSPISGHRSVSWYQQTPGQGLQFLFEYFSETQRNKGNFPGRFSGRQFSNSRSEMNVSTLELGDSALYLCASSSRTGRKETQYFGPGTRLLVL.

This clone is a singleton in its sample. CDR3 loop: CASSSGLEQYF. The CDR3 DNA reads as TGTGCCAGCAGCTCAGGGTTGGAGCAGTACTTC. V is TRBV5-4 and J is TRBJ2-7, with D perhaps matching TRBD1 (5 bases). V was clipped by 3 bases and J by 7 bases, with 8 bases between them. Germline values: CDR1 SGHNT, CDR2 YYREEE (reference sequence). The CDR3 is 11 residues long. The entire variable domain, with the rest obtained from reference TRBV5-4 and TRBJ2-7, is as follows: ETGVTQSPTHLIKTRGQQVTLRCSSQSGHNTVSWYQQALGQGPQFIFQYYREEENGRGNFPPRFSGLQFPNYSSELNVNALELDDSALYLCASSSGLEQYFGPGTRLTVT.

The sample holds a few counts of this clone. The CDR3 loop is CASSPDWIGGEQYF. CDR3 DNA sequence: TGTGCCAGCAGTCCCGACTGGATTGGAGGCGAGCAGTACTTC. This chain links TRBV27 with TRBJ2-7; D is possibly TRBD2 (5 bases). The CDR3 has 14 residues. Trimming took 5 bases from V and 6 from J, leaving 17 bases between them. The germline V gene has CDR1 MNHEY and CDR2 SMNVEV (reference sequence).

V usage is TRBV2 and J usage is TRBJ2-7, with TRBD1 identical over 9 bases. Unmatched junction bases numbered 7, after V lost 6 bases and J lost 1 base. Germline V CDR1 and CDR2: SNHLY, FYNNEI. The CDR3 contains 15 residues. The CDR3 protein is CASSPGTGSSYEQYF. For the CDR3, the DNA is TGTGCCAGCAGCCCCGGGACAGGGAGTTCCTACGAGCAGTACTTC. The whole variable domain, remainder taken from reference TRBV2 and TRBJ2-7, is EPEVTQTPSHQVTQMGQEVILRCVPISNHLYFYWYRQILGQKVEFLVSFYNNEISEKSEIFDDQFSVERPDGSNFTLKIRSTKLEDSAMYFCASSPGTGSSYEQYFGPGTRLTVT.

The V and J genes are TRBV5-4 and TRBJ2-2, with a weak D call TRBD1 (5 bases). The V gene's germline CDR1 is SGHNT and CDR2 YYREEE (reference sequence). The CDR3 consists of 15 residues. Trimming took off 0 bases at V and 5 bases at J, with 11 bases between the two ends. The CDR3, as DNA: TGTGCCAGCAGCTTGGATGGCAGGGCGACCGGGGAGCTGTTTTTT. Amino acids: CASSLDGRATGELFF. Complete variable domain (other parts from reference TRBV5-4 and TRBJ2-2): ETGVTQSPTHLIKTRGQQVTLRCSSQSGHNTVSWYQQALGQGPQFIFQYYREEENGRGNFPPRFSGLQFPNYSSELNVNALELDDSALYLCASSLDGRATGELFFGEGSRLTVL.

V usage is TRBV5-4 and J usage is TRBJ2-3; 12 bases are a match to TRBD2. In germline, CDR1 is SGHNT, CDR2 YYREEE (reference sequence). CDR3 size: 15 residues. Trimming took 3 bases from V and 6 from J; bases not matched to a gene: 5. The CDR3 DNA is TGTGCCAGCAGCTCGACTCTAGCGGGGGGGGATACGCAGTATTTT. Protein sequence: CASSSTLAGGDTQYF.

The chain employs TRBV7-9 and TRBJ1-5, with a possible D match to TRBD1 (5 bases). CDR3 length: 14 residues. Trimming removed 5 bases from V and 3 bases from J, with 11 bases in between. Germline assignment: CDR1 SEHNR and CDR2 FQNEAQ (reference sequence). This chain's CDR3 is CASSAGTDNQPQHF. Here the CDR3 DNA reads TGTGCCAGCAGCGCCGGGACGGACAATCAGCCCCAGCATTTT.

The J gene is TRBJ1-5, the V gene TRBV7-2; possible D gene TRBD1, 6 bases. Germline values: CDR1 SGHTA, CDR2 FQGNSA. Trimming took 0 bases from V and 7 from J, leaving 13 bases between them. The CDR3 has 15 residues. The CDR3 nucleotides are TGTGCCAGCAGCTTAGCATCAGGGGCAGGGCAGCCCCAGCATTTT. Encoded protein: CASSLASGAGQPQHF.

The chain has TRBV5-6 and TRBJ2-1, with TRBD1 identical over 9 bases. With V trimmed by 5 bases and J by 10 bases, 7 bases remained unmatched. The germline gives CDR1 SGHDT, CDR2 YYEEEE. The CDR3 is 13 amino acids. This CDR3 is CASSHGDRAEQFF. In DNA form, the CDR3 reads TGTGCCAGCAGTCATGGGGACAGGGCCGAGCAGTTCTTC.

The chain combines TRBV10-3 with TRBJ1-2; 7 positions match TRBD1. The germline CDR1 and CDR2 sequences are ENHRY and SYGVKD. The CDR3 consists of 15 residues. The junction had 13 bases not matched to a gene; V was cut back by 10 bases and J by 2 bases. The CDR3 sequence: CATAPQRDRNYGYTF. CDR3 bases: TGTGCCACAGCACCACAACGGGACAGAAACTATGGCTACACCTTC.

The table lists this clone with a few counts. The chain is built from TRBV28 and TRBJ1-5; D remains ambiguous. CDR1 is MDHEN and CDR2 is SYDVKM in the germline V gene. V was cut by 6 bases and J by 8 bases, with 20 bases left in between. The CDR3 loop spans 15 amino acids. CDR3: CASSPPGPRIEPQHF. The CDR3 nucleotides are TGTGCCAGCAGCCCCCCCGGGCCCCGGATTGAGCCCCAGCATTTT.